Listed below are T cell receptor beta chains from one sample, sequenced in a study of T cell responses to AZD1222 COVID-19 vaccine. Some clones are missing from TCRdb's copy, which holds only in-frame ones; the method was immunoSEQ multiplex PCR. Of about 180,000 clones listed, about nine tenths are singletons. The sample was peripheral blood, taken 28 days after the second AZD1222 dose. The source of these receptors is an adult who received the AZD1222 COVID-19 vaccine. CDR3s include the opening cysteine and the closing phenylalanine or tryptophan. The D gene is left open where the match is weak. Not all rows give a size; the values are once, few, many and, for expanded clones, a class.

V	D	size	J	DNA	CDR3
TRBV7-9	-	-	TRBJ2-2	TGTGCCAGCAGCTTAGGAGGGACGAACACCGGGGAGCTGTTTTTT	CASSLGGTNTGELFF
TRBV19	-	-	TRBJ2-1	TGTGCCACTGCCCTCGGGACCTACAATGAGCAGTTCTTC	CATALGTYNEQFF
TRBV3-1/TRBV3-2	TRBD2	few	TRBJ2-2	TGTGCCAGCAGCCAAGATGGGCTAGCGGAGAACACCGGGGAGCTGTTTTTT	CASSQDGLAENTGELFF
TRBV7-6	-	-	TRBJ2-7	TGTGCCAGCAGACCCGGGGGAAACTCCTACGAGCAGTACTTC	CASRPGGNSYEQYF
TRBV7-2	TRBD1	-	TRBJ2-7	TGTGCCAGCAGCCCTACACAGGGGGCCCACTACGAGCAGTACTTC	CASSPTQGAHYEQYF
TRBV18	-	-	TRBJ1-1	TGTGCCAGCTCACCACCTGCAACGAACACTGAAGCTTTCTTT	CASSPPATNTEAFF
TRBV6-2/TRBV6-3	-	-	TRBJ1-1	TGTGCCAGCAGTTACCCCGTCCCTCAAGCTTTCTTT	CASSYPVPQAFF
TRBV19	TRBD1	-	TRBJ2-7	TGTGCCAGTAAGAAGACAGGGGCCTACGAGCAGTACTTC	CASKKTGAYEQYF
TRBV5-1	-	-	TRBJ1-4	TGCGCCAGCAGCTTAGGTTCCGGGGGCGCAGTTCAGGAAGAAAAACTGTTTTTT	CASSLGSGGAVQEEKLFF
TRBV7-9	TRBD2	-	TRBJ2-1	TGTGCCAGCAGCTTAGTTAGCGGGGGGGCCCAGCAGTTCTTC	CASSLVSGGAQQFF
TRBV20-1	-	-	TRBJ1-5	TGCAGTGCTAGTCTTCCCGGGGGCGCGGGTCAGCCCCAGCATTTT	CSASLPGGAGQPQHF
TRBV3-1/TRBV3-2	-	-	TRBJ2-2	TGTGCCAGCAGCCAAGATAGTAGGGCCACCGGGGAGCTGTTTTTT	CASSQDSRATGELFF
TRBV10-3	-	-	TRBJ1-3	TGTGCCATCAGGGAGGACATCCTCCAGGGGCTCAACACCATATATTTT	CAIREDILQGLNTIYF
TRBV19	TRBD2	-	TRBJ2-3	TGTGCCAGTAGACCCTTAGCGGGGGGAGGAACAGATACGCAGTATTTT	CASRPLAGGGTDTQYF
TRBV7-9	TRBD1	-	TRBJ2-2	TGTGCCAGCAGGACCTGGGGACAGGGGGAGACCGGGGAGCTGTTTTTT	CASRTWGQGETGELFF
TRBV3-1/TRBV3-2	-	-	TRBJ1-2	TGTGCCAGCAGCCAAGGACGGATCTACTCTTATGGCTACACCTTC	CASSQGRIYSYGYTF
TRBV6-5	-	-	TRBJ2-1	TGTGCCAGCATGAAGAGGGAGGACTACAATGAGCAGTTCTTC	CASMKREDYNEQFF